The clone carrying this TCR beta chain was seen ten or more times. Its specificity is unknown. This record belongs to a study of regulatory T cells in long-lasting Graves disease. Study-level findings and limits: The TCR repertoire of persistent Graves' patients was less diverse than that of newly diagnosed ones. With approximately 2,500 shared public clonotypes, persistent patients exceeded new patients, who shared more than 900. Repertoires from persistent disease leaned toward TRBV28, TRBJ1-2 and TRBJ2-5.

Researchers made TCR beta libraries by using iRepertoire HTBI primers and running Arm-PCR on CDR3 regions. One entry per CDR3 protein, called by TCRdb with MiXCR from the multiplex PCR reads. This table holds 400,000 to 500,000 distinct CDR3 sequences, about a sixth found once. V was cut by 6 bases and J by 2 bases, with 14 bases left in between. Germline V CDR1 and CDR2: MNHEY, SMNVEV (reference sequence). This CDR3 is 14 amino acids long. Indicated time point: newly diagnosed GD, antithyroid drugs for less than 3 months. The TCR library was made from RNA extracted from PBMCs. Separately, the same data were catalogued under a study of T cells in Graves' hyperthyroidism and ophthalmopathy. That work contributes: A median around 5.9 months before onset, the model predicted ophthalmopathy.

This sample comprised peripheral blood mononuclear cells (PBMCs), obtained at new diagnosis, from a patient treated with antithyroid drugs. This TCR came from a woman between 18 and 29 years old with Graves disease. The genes are TRBV27 and TRBJ2-7; D call uncertain. CDR3 nucleotide sequence: TGTGCCAGCAGCCCCGTAGACCCAGCCTACGAGCAGTACTTC. Its translation is CASSPVDPAYEQYF.